This T cell receptor (delta chain) is drawn from a study of Vδ1+ human thymocytes (dated by TCRdb to about 2018). About the full investigation: As a data resource, the study described the mRNA-level TRG and TRD CDR3 repertoires of highly purified Vdelta1+ thymocytes obtained from young children. Earlier work had validated the multiplex-based CDR3 amplicon strategy against 5'RACE-based methods for generating CDR3 amplicons.

V is pruned by 2 bases and J by 7 bases, leaving 13 bases of the junction without a gene match. Taken from cysteine to phenylalanine, the CDR3 has 18 residues. The kept DNA is CDR3 alone, 54 bases in frame from the first base. According to the germline V gene, CDR1 reads TSWWSYY and CDR2 reads QGS. RNA extraction was carried out with the RNeasy mini kit, and reverse transcription was then done using Superscript III. CDR3 amplicons were generated by multiplex PCR with pooled V-gene forward primers and a constant-region reverse primer carrying Illumina adaptor overhangs. Amplicons were gel-purified, then indexed with Nextera index primers over approximately 8 extra PCR cycles and purified with AMPure XP beads. The libraries were sequenced on an Illumina MiSeq using paired-end 250 bp reads, dual indexing and an approximately 19% PhiX spike-in. The paper's data handling went like this. FastQC was used to quality check the reads, while ea-utils fastq-join merged the TRG read pairs. IMGT/HighV-QUEST was used to annotate the sequences, only productive sequences with an unambiguous V-gene assignment were kept, and clonotypes were defined as sequences sharing an identical CDR3 sequence. Downstream analysis used VDJtools 1.1.1, tcR 2.2.3, Treemap and vegan Shannon diversity in R 3.4.4. Clonotypes were called again by TCRdb from the public reads via CATT, and duplicate nucleotide sequences were then merged into one entry. These V and J calls derive from TCRdb rather than the authors' analysis. A total of roughly 55,000 delta-chain clones appear in this sample, about a sixth of them only once. Clones ranked in the top ten supply around 0.5% of the sample.

On this clone itself: Its antigen target is currently unknown. Base qualities are not recorded, but no much larger clone differs from it by a single base.

Broad study findings and their caveats: Even though sort purity was high, approximately 21% of thymic TRD sequences were Vdelta2 (and few were Vdelta3), which was not the case for the peripheral blood Vdelta1+ controls. Many TRG clonotypes were found to be shared between donors (up to about 7x10^3), whereas TRD repertoires were found to be essentially private (max about 120 shared). The use of highly purified populations and single-cell validation was advised by the authors, since misinterpretation of bulk repertoire data could be caused by unexpected Vdelta2 sequences. Unlike the oligoclonal repertoires in peripheral blood, the thymic TRG and TRD repertoires appeared highly polyclonal, with Gaussian CDR3 length distributions. Because no clustering by age or sex was observed, donors were not stratified by these variables in the analyses.

Thymic samples were depleted of alphabeta T cells, then CD3+ TCRVdelta1+ TCRVdelta2- thymocytes were FACS-sorted. The purity of the sorted Vdelta1+ thymocytes was between roughly 97% and 99.6%. The thymic specimens were obtained from fewer than ten paediatric patients, aged about 5 days to 17 months, who were having corrective cardiac surgery. Thymic tissue was dispersed, and mononuclear cells were isolated on a Histopaque-1077 density gradient. The staining antibodies were anti-TCRVdelta1 clone TS8.2, anti-TCRVdelta2 clone B6, anti-CD3 clone HIT3a and anti-TCRalphabeta clone IP26. The TCR was taken from a boy under two years old who had congenital heart surgery. The specimen sequenced was Vdelta1+ gamma-delta thymocytes from the thymus. The meaning of the sample's cell subset or site label: FACS-sorted CD3+ TCRalphabeta- TCRVdelta1+ TCRVdelta2- thymocytes. The chain employs TRDV1 and TRDJ1; 13 of the junction bases match TRDD3. Here the CDR3 is given as CALGEALAYWGIRGKLIF. The bases are TGTGCTCTTGGGGAAGCCCTGGCGTACTGGGGGATACGGGGTAAACTCATCTTT.